What follows are 21 T cell receptor beta chains derived from one specimen sequenced in a study of Graves' ophthalmopathy and Graves' hyperthyroidism. The sequenced template was RNA, covering the TCR beta CDR3 region. A first-round RT-PCR used HTBI primers, followed by a second-round multiplex PCR. TCRdb fed the multiplex PCR reads into MiXCR, producing one record per CDR3 protein. Among tens of thousands of distinct CDR3 sequences, around 50% were seen once, and the ten largest hold roughly 5%. Material: peripheral blood. These receptors came from an adult woman with Graves' ophthalmopathy.

This rearrangement joins TRBV20-1 to TRBJ1-6; 9 bases are shared with TRBD1. The V gene end was trimmed by 0 bases and the J gene end by 8 bases; junction bases not matched to a gene: 8. The germline CDR1 and CDR2 sequences are DFQATT and SNEGSKA (reference sequence). The CDR3 spans 16 residues. CDR3 bases: TGCAGTGCTAGAGATTATGGGACAGGGCTTGATTCACCCCTCCACTTT. Protein: CSARDYGTGLDSPLHF.

There are many counts of this clonotype. A single base separates this from a much larger clone, so it may be a read error. Because the CDR3 is missing its conserved closing phenylalanine or tryptophan, this is likely a read error. CDR3 region: CSVEKGPGEQFL. The CDR3 nucleotides read TGCAGCGTTGAGAAAGGGCCGGGGGAGCAGTTCCTC. The chain links TRBV29-1 to TRBJ2-1; D is possibly TRBD2 (5 bases). This CDR3 contains 12 residues. Germline assignment: CDR1 SQVTM and CDR2 ANQGSEA. The germline V and J ends were trimmed by 3 bases and 10 bases, with 13 bases remaining between them.

This clonotype appeared once. CDR3 in amino acids: CASSSRPPVTDTQYF. As DNA, the CDR3 is TGTGCCAGCAGCTCCCGCCCCCCCGTGACAGATACGCAGTATTTT. This chain joins TRBV11-2 and TRBJ2-3; D is uncertain. The CDR3 covers 15 residues. V shed 4 bases and J shed 3 bases, with 14 bases lying between them. Germline CDR1 SGHAT, CDR2 FQNNGV.

This clonotype was picked up many times. This chain joins TRBV7-9 and TRBJ1-2, with D possibly being TRBD1 (5 bases). The V end was cut by 1 base, the J end by 8 bases, with 14 bases between. This CDR3 is 14 amino acids long. Germline V CDR1 and CDR2: SEHNR, FQNEAQ (reference sequence). Written as DNA, the CDR3 is TGTGCCAGCAGCTTAGTACGGGGGATTAGCGGCTACACCTTC. Translation gives CASSLVRGISGYTF.

By its share, this clonotype is medium-sized. The chain is built from TRBV25-1 and TRBJ2-3, with TRBD1 as a possible D gene (6 bases). The germline V gene encodes CDR1 MGHDK and CDR2 SYGVNS. Trimming pared 8 bases from V and 3 bases from J, leaving 15 bases between. CDR3 length equals 14 residues. The CDR3 reads CASQAVGQTDTQYF. The CDR3 nucleotides are TGTGCCAGCCAGGCGGTTGGACAGACAGATACGCAGTATTTT.

V is TRBV6-4 and J is TRBJ1-1; D may be TRBD1 (5 bases). Germline V CDR1 and CDR2: MRHNA, SNTAGT. Trimming pared 5 bases from V and 5 bases from J, leaving 12 bases between. The CDR3 covers 13 residues. CDR3 region: CASSTEQGTEAFF. The CDR3 coding sequence is TGTGCCAGCAGTACGGAGCAGGGAACTGAAGCTTTCTTT.

This clonotype showed up many times. The chain couples TRBV2 to TRBJ1-3, with D possibly matching TRBD1 (6 bases). This CDR3 contains 12 residues. Trimming took off 8 bases at V and 7 bases at J, with 12 bases between the two ends. CDR1 and CDR2 (germline): SNHLY, FYNNEI. CDR3 sequence reads: CASSQGLNTIYF. CDR3 DNA: TGTGCCAGCTCACAGGGTCTTAACACCATATATTTT.

This clonotype was recorded only once. The chain employs TRBV24-1 and TRBJ2-3; no definite D call. Trimming pared 1 base from V and 2 bases from J, leaving 0 bases between. Germline V gene lookup returns CDR1 KGHDR and CDR2 SFDVKD. CDR3 length: 12 amino acids. The CDR3 bases are TGTGCCACCAGTGATTTCACAGATACGCAGTATTTT. This gives the protein CATSDFTDTQYF.

As regards this clonotype: At one end, the junction sequence differs from germline, possibly due to a read error. As DNA, the CDR3 is TGTGCCAGCAGTATTGTGGGACAACAATGTGGCTACACCTTC. Translation: CASSIVGQQCGYTF. The genes are TRBV19 and TRBJ1-2; D perhaps matches TRBD1 (6 bases). Germline assignment: CDR1 LNHDA and CDR2 SQIVND (reference sequence). The CDR3 extends over 14 amino acids.

This clonotype has at least ten counts. The genes are TRBV7-2 and TRBJ2-7; no definite D call. Trimming took off 4 bases at V and 6 bases at J, with 10 bases between the two ends. The CDR3 spans 12 residues. Per germline, CDR1 SGHTA and CDR2 FQGNSA. CDR3 amino acids: CASSSPGAEQYF. The CDR3 DNA reads TGTGCCAGCAGCTCCCCGGGTGCCGAGCAGTACTTC.

This clonotype occurred many times. CDR3 in DNA: TGCGCCAGTGGACACAGGGGGATGACTGAAAAACTGTTTTTT. This codes for CASGHRGMTEKLFF. V gene TRBV5-1 combines with J gene TRBJ1-4, with 8 bases that match TRBD1. V gave up 8 bases and J gave up 7 bases; unmatched junction bases: 10. This CDR3 spans 14 amino acids. Germline V lookup: CDR1 SGHRS, CDR2 YFSETQ. Based on the CDR3 plus reference TRBV5-1 and TRBJ1-4, the full variable domain is KAGVTQTPRYLIKTRGQQVTLSCSPISGHRSVSWYQQTPGQGLQFLFEYFSETQRNKGNFPGRFSGRQFSNSRSEMNVSTLELGDSALYLCASGHRGMTEKLFFGSGTQLSVL.

This clonotype was counted at least ten times. The rearrangement uses TRBV12-3 or TRBV12-4 and TRBJ2-3; 7 bases are shared with TRBD1. Germline trimming cut 6 bases from V and 6 bases from J; bases unmatched to any gene: 9. The CDR3 consists of 14 residues. The CDR3 spells CASRWTGLRDTQYF. In nucleotides, the CDR3 is TGTGCCAGCAGATGGACAGGCCTACGCGATACGCAGTATTTT.

With respect to this clonotype: Being one base from a much bigger clone, this may be a read error. The CDR3 DNA sequence: TGTGCCAGCACTCCCTTGGCAGGGAACGAGCAGTACTTC. This sequence encodes CASTPLAGNEQYF. The V and J genes are TRBV6-2 or TRBV6-3 and TRBJ2-7, with D maybe TRBD1 (5 bases). Germline CDR1 reads MNHEY; CDR2 reads SVGEGT. This CDR3 spans 13 amino acids. V lost 7 bases and J lost 5, with 15 bases in between.

V usage is TRBV10-1 and J usage is TRBJ2-3; D remains unclear. The germline gives CDR1 WNHNN, CDR2 SYGVQD (reference sequence). This CDR3 is built from 14 residues. The ends were cut back, 0 bases at V and 3 bases at J, with 7 bases in the middle. The CDR3 coding sequence is TGCGCCAGCAGTGAGTCGAAAGGAACAGATACGCAGTATTTT. As protein: CASSESKGTDTQYF.

This clonotype was counted many times. The chain carries TRBV4-1 and TRBJ1-3; D may be TRBD1 (6 bases). V shed 5 bases and J shed 0 bases, with 17 bases lying between them. Germline CDR1 MGHRA, CDR2 YSYEKL. This CDR3 contains 17 residues. CDR3 sequence reads: CASSERDTSISGNTIYF. The CDR3 DNA is TGCGCCAGCAGCGAGCGGGACACCTCAATCTCTGGAAACACCATATATTTT.

The chain links TRBV9 to TRBJ2-3; 9 bases are a match to TRBD2. This CDR3 is built from 14 residues. Germline V CDR1 and CDR2: SGDLS, YYNGEE. The trim removed 3 bases at V and 1 base at J, leaving 0 bases unmatched. CDR3 protein: CASSEREGTDTQYF. CDR3 DNA: TGTGCCAGCAGCGAGCGGGAGGGCACAGATACGCAGTATTTT.

The chain joins TRBV6-4 to TRBJ1-5; a possible D gene is TRBD1 (6 bases). Germline CDR1 and CDR2: MRHNA and SNTAGT. Trimming removed 0 bases at V and 0 bases at J, with 9 bases between. The CDR3 covers 16 residues. CDR3: CASSDSQGISNQPQHF. The CDR3 DNA is TGTGCCAGCAGTGACTCACAGGGAATTAGCAATCAGCCCCAGCATTTT.

The table lists this clonotype with many counts. A much larger clone is a single base away; this may be a read error. The V call is TRBV20-1, the J call TRBJ2-1, with D tentatively TRBD2 (6 bases). V was cut by 6 bases and J by 6 bases, with 18 bases left in between. Germline V gene sequence: CDR1 DFQATT, CDR2 SNEGSKA (reference sequence). This CDR3 is 14 amino acids long. In DNA form, the CDR3 reads TGCAGTGCGGAGCGGGCGGCGACCCTCAATGAGCAGTTCTTC. This sequence encodes CSAERAATLNEQFF.

This clonotype was observed at least ten times. Here the CDR3 reads CASSYRDNYGYTF. In nucleotides, the CDR3 is TGTGCCAGCAGTTACCGGGACAACTATGGCTACACCTTC. The chain is built from TRBV6-5 and TRBJ1-2; D is possibly TRBD1 (5 bases). Germline values: CDR1 MNHEY, CDR2 SVGAGI. The CDR3 spans 13 residues. Trimming took 2 bases from V and 2 from J, leaving 6 bases between them.

Turning to this clonotype: Here the CDR3 omits its conserved ending phenylalanine or tryptophan, so a read error is the likely source. This sequence joins TRBV5-4 and TRBJ2-5, with 8 bases fitting TRBD1. Per germline, CDR1 SGHNT and CDR2 YYREEE (reference sequence). CDR3 length: 14 amino acids. The trim removed 4 bases at V and 5 bases at J, leaving 7 bases unmatched. CDR3 DNA sequence: TGTGCCAGCAGCACGGACAGGGTTCCTGAGACCCAGTACTCC. Translating gives CASSTDRVPETQYS.

V and J are TRBV20-1 and TRBJ2-5, with D tentatively TRBD1 or TRBD2 (5 bases each). The CDR3 is 12 amino acids. The V end lost 5 bases, the J end lost 14 bases, and 21 bases lay between the germline ends. CDR1 and CDR2 (germline): DFQATT, SNEGSKA (reference sequence). CDR3 loop: CSARPIPGPFYF. CDR3 sequence (DNA): TGCAGTGCTCGACCTATACCGGGACCCTTCTACTTC.